The 5 T cell receptor beta chains given below trace back to one sample, sequenced in a study of cytomegalovirus exposure and HLA in healthy donors. Amplification used 60 Vbeta primers and 13 Jbeta primers. Only in-frame clones appear in the TCRdb table, and some are missing; sequencing was by immunoSEQ multiplex PCR. The sample lists tens of thousands of clones, approximately 84% occurring once. Sequenced: PBMCs. All receptors come from a woman aged 18-29 years in good health and CMV-seropositive.

The rearrangement uses TRBV10-3 and TRBJ1-1; possible D gene TRBD1, 5 bases. Trimming stripped 3 bases from V and 8 bases from J, with 10 bases between. CDR3 length: 12 amino acids. CDR1 ENHRY and CDR2 SYGVKD come from the germline V gene. As DNA, the CDR3 is TGTGCCATCAGTGATGGCGGGGGGGAAGCTTTCTTT. This codes for CAISDGGGEAFF.

This clone was seen once. The chain couples TRBV9 to TRBJ2-3, with D unresolved. The CDR3 length is 13 residues. The ends were cut back, 4 bases at V and 6 bases at J, with 12 bases in the middle. Looked up from germline, CDR1 is SGDLS and CDR2 is YYNGEE. This CDR3 is CASSSRGGDTQYF. DNA of the CDR3: TGTGCCAGCAGCTCCCGAGGTGGGGATACGCAGTATTTT. Supplemented by reference TRBV9 and TRBJ2-3, the full variable domain reads DSGVTQTPKHLITATGQRVTLRCSPRSGDLSVYWYQQSLDQGLQFLIQYYNGEERAKGNILERFSAQQFPDLHSELNLSSLELGDSALYFCASSSRGGDTQYFGPGTRLTVL.

A remark on this clone: At one end the junction does not follow the germline gene, possibly because of a read error. This chain links TRBV7-7 with TRBJ2-1, with TRBD1 matching 8 bases. This CDR3 comprises 15 residues. The germline CDR1 and CDR2 sequences are SSHAT and FNYEAQ (reference sequence). CDR3 coding DNA: TGTGCTAGCAGCTTAGAAGGACAGGGTCGTGGTGAGCAGTTCTTC. Translated: CASSLEGQGRGEQFF. The full variable domain, with the rest looked up from reference TRBV7-7 and TRBJ2-1, is GAGVSQSPRYKVTKRGQDVTLRCDPISSHATLYWYQQALGQGPEFLTYFNYEAQPDKSGLPSDRFSAERPEGSISTLTIQRTEQRDSAMYRCASSLEGQGRGEQFFGPGTRLTVL.

This sequence joins TRBV27 and TRBJ2-5, with TRBD1 identical over 8 bases. J was trimmed by 2 bases and V by 3 bases; bases with no gene match: 2. The CDR3 runs 14 residues. Germline CDR1 reads MNHEY; CDR2 reads SMNVEV (reference sequence). CDR3: CASSFRTGQETQYF. CDR3 nucleotide sequence: TGTGCCAGCAGTTTTAGGACAGGGCAAGAGACCCAGTACTTC.

The V gene is TRBV6-1, the J gene TRBJ1-5, with D possibly being TRBD1 (6 bases). CDR3 length equals 18 residues. Trimming left V 3 bases short and J 2 bases short, with 20 bases between. Germline V gene lookup returns CDR1 MNHNS and CDR2 SASEGT. The CDR3 bases are TGTGCCAGCAGTGAGGTAGGGGGTTCTATAGGGGGCAATCAGCCCCAGCATTTT. The encoded protein is CASSEVGGSIGGNQPQHF.